Below, 13 T cell receptor beta chains from the same sample are listed, as sequenced in a study of T cells in localized non-small cell lung cancer. Only in-frame clones appear in the TCRdb table, and some are missing; sequencing was by immunoSEQ multiplex PCR. In the table there are about 52,000 clones, 70% to 90% of which are singletons. Source: peripheral blood, taken before any cancer treatment. Receptors originate from a male donor at least 60 years old with stage III squamous cell lung carcinoma.

This clone has more than one count but fewer than ten. The V and J genes are TRBV2 and TRBJ1-6, with D possibly being TRBD1 (5 bases). The CDR3 sequence is 14 residues long. Germline V gives CDR1 SNHLY, CDR2 FYNNEI. The V gene lost 2 bases and the J gene lost 6 bases, with 8 bases spanning the gap. The chain's CDR3 is CASSEQGPNSPLHF. The CDR3 region has the DNA TGTGCCAGCAGTGAACAGGGACCTAATTCACCCCTCCACTTT.

V usage is TRBV27 and J usage is TRBJ2-7; TRBD2 matches at 10 bases. CDR1 MNHEY and CDR2 SMNVEV come from the germline V gene (reference sequence). The trim removed 2 bases at V and 7 bases at J, leaving 8 bases unmatched. The CDR3 totals 15 residues. The CDR3 here is CASSLRGGLAPEQYF. In DNA form, the CDR3 reads TGTGCCAGCAGTTTAAGAGGGGGACTAGCGCCTGAGCAGTACTTC.

This sequence joins TRBV9 and TRBJ2-3; D may be TRBD1 or TRBD2 (5 bases each). This CDR3 comprises 16 residues. Trimming stripped 0 bases from V and 4 bases from J, with 15 bases between. Germline CDR1 and CDR2: SGDLS and YYNGEE. The CDR3 DNA reads TGTGCCAGCAGCGTAGCGGGGCTCACCTTAGCAGATACGCAGTATTTT. This sequence encodes CASSVAGLTLADTQYF.

The chain carries TRBV7-3 and TRBJ2-5; D may be TRBD1 or TRBD2 (5 bases each). V was clipped by 4 bases and J by 5 bases, with 14 bases between them. Germline V gene data show CDR1 as SGHTA and CDR2 as FQGTGA. The CDR3 sequence is 14 residues long. DNA of the CDR3: TGTGCCAGCAGCTCAGGGAGTACGCCCGAGACCCAGTACTTC. Amino acid sequence: CASSSGSTPETQYF.

The V and J genes are TRBV5-4 and TRBJ2-7, with TRBD2 matching over 11 bases. Germline CDR1 is SGHNT and CDR2 is YYREEE (reference sequence). Trimming at V came to 0 bases and at J to 3 bases, leaving 2 bases not matched to a gene. This CDR3 spans 15 amino acids. CDR3 bases: TGTGCCAGCAGCTTGGGACTAGCGGGGAACTACGAGCAGTACTTC. Residues: CASSLGLAGNYEQYF.

The table lists this clone with a count of one. The chain is built from TRBV29-1 and TRBJ2-3; D is unresolved. The CDR3 runs 13 residues. Trimming left V 0 bases short and J 4 bases short, with 8 bases between. The germline CDR1 and CDR2 sequences are SQVTM and ANQGSEA. The CDR3 protein is CSVEELSADTQYF. In DNA form, the CDR3 reads TGCAGCGTTGAAGAATTGTCCGCAGATACGCAGTATTTT.

This clone was seen repeatedly, ten times or more. The same CDR3 can be traced to other DNA sequences in this sample. This chain connects TRBV27 to TRBJ1-2; D perhaps matches TRBD1 (5 bases). This CDR3 has 13 residues. The germline V and J ends were trimmed by 3 bases and 2 bases, with 7 bases remaining between them. Per the germline V gene, CDR1 is MNHEY and CDR2 is SMNVEV (reference sequence). For the CDR3, the DNA is TGTGCCAGCAGTTTTGAGGGGAACTATGGCTACACCTTC. This encodes CASSFEGNYGYTF.

This clone was observed a single time. This chain uses TRBV9 with TRBJ1-4; 7 bases map to TRBD1. The J segment lost 2 bases and the V segment lost 3 bases, leaving 7 bases of the junction unmatched. The germline gives CDR1 SGDLS, CDR2 YYNGEE. The CDR3 contains 16 residues. The CDR3 coding sequence is TGTGCCAGCAGCGGCGACAGGGATAGGACTAATGAAAAACTGTTTTTT. Amino acid sequence: CASSGDRDRTNEKLFF.

The V gene is TRBV11-3, the J gene TRBJ2-2; D perhaps matches TRBD2 (6 bases). The V gene's germline CDR1 is SGHNT and CDR2 YENEEA. Trimming left V 3 bases short and J 4 bases short, with 21 bases between. The CDR3 length is 18 residues. This CDR3 reads CASSLNPAAARGTGELFF. For the CDR3, the DNA is TGTGCCAGCAGCTTGAACCCCGCCGCGGCGCGGGGCACCGGGGAGCTGTTTTTT.

CDR3 in DNA: TGTGCCAGTAGTATTCAACGACAGCCCCAGCATTTT. Translating gives CASSIQRQPQHF. This rearrangement joins TRBV19 to TRBJ1-5; D gene unclear. Looked up from germline, CDR1 is LNHDA and CDR2 is SQIVND (reference sequence). CDR3 length: 12 amino acids. V was clipped by 3 bases and J by 7 bases, with 7 bases between them.

The V gene is TRBV9, the J gene TRBJ2-1; D perhaps matches TRBD2 (6 bases). The CDR3 contains 16 residues. Germline V gene data show CDR1 as SGDLS and CDR2 as YYNGEE. The V end lost 2 bases, the J end lost 7 bases, and 19 bases lay between the germline ends. DNA of the CDR3: TGTGCCAGCAGCGTTGGCCGTGGGGGGTTTGTGAATGAGCAGTTCTTC. It yields the protein CASSVGRGGFVNEQFF.

The J gene is TRBJ2-1, the V gene TRBV7-2; 7 bases match TRBD2. Germline-derived CDR1 and CDR2 are SGHTA and FQGNSA. With V trimmed by 5 bases and J by 5 bases, 9 bases remained unmatched. CDR3 length equals 15 residues. The CDR3 loop is CASSPRYGLDNEQFF. In DNA, the CDR3 is TGTGCCAGCAGCCCAAGATATGGACTAGACAATGAGCAGTTCTTC. The full variable domain, with the rest looked up from reference TRBV7-2 and TRBJ2-1, is GAGVSQSPSNKVTEKGKDVELRCDPISGHTALYWYRQSLGQGLEFLIYFQGNSAPDKSGLPSDRFSAERTGGSVSTLTIQRTQQEDSAVYLCASSPRYGLDNEQFFGPGTRLTVL.

The V gene is TRBV2, the J gene TRBJ2-7; D not resolved. CDR1 SNHLY and CDR2 FYNNEI come from the germline V gene. Trimming removed 7 bases at V and 6 bases at J, with 10 bases between. The CDR3 covers 11 residues. The CDR3 sequence is CASTQRREQYF. In nucleotides, the CDR3 is TGTGCCAGCACGCAACGGCGCGAGCAGTACTTC. The full variable domain, its missing parts supplied by reference TRBV2 and TRBJ2-7, is EPEVTQTPSHQVTQMGQEVILRCVPISNHLYFYWYRQILGQKVEFLVSFYNNEISEKSEIFDDQFSVERPDGSNFTLKIRSTKLEDSAMYFCASTQRREQYFGPGTRLTVT.